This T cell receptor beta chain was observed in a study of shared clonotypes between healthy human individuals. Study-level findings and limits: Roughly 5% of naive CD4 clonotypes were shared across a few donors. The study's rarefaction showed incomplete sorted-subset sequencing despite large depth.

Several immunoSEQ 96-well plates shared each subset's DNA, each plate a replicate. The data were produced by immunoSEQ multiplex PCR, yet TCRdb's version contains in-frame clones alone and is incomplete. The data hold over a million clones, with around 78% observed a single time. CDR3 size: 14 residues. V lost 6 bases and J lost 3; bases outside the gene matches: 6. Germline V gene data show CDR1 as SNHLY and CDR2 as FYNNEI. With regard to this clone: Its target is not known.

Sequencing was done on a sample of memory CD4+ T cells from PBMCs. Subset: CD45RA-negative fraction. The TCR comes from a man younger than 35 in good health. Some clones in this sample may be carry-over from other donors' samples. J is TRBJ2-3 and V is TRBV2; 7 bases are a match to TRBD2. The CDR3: CASSWTSQTDTQYF. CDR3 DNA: TGTGCCAGCAGCTGGACTAGTCAGACAGATACGCAGTATTTT.